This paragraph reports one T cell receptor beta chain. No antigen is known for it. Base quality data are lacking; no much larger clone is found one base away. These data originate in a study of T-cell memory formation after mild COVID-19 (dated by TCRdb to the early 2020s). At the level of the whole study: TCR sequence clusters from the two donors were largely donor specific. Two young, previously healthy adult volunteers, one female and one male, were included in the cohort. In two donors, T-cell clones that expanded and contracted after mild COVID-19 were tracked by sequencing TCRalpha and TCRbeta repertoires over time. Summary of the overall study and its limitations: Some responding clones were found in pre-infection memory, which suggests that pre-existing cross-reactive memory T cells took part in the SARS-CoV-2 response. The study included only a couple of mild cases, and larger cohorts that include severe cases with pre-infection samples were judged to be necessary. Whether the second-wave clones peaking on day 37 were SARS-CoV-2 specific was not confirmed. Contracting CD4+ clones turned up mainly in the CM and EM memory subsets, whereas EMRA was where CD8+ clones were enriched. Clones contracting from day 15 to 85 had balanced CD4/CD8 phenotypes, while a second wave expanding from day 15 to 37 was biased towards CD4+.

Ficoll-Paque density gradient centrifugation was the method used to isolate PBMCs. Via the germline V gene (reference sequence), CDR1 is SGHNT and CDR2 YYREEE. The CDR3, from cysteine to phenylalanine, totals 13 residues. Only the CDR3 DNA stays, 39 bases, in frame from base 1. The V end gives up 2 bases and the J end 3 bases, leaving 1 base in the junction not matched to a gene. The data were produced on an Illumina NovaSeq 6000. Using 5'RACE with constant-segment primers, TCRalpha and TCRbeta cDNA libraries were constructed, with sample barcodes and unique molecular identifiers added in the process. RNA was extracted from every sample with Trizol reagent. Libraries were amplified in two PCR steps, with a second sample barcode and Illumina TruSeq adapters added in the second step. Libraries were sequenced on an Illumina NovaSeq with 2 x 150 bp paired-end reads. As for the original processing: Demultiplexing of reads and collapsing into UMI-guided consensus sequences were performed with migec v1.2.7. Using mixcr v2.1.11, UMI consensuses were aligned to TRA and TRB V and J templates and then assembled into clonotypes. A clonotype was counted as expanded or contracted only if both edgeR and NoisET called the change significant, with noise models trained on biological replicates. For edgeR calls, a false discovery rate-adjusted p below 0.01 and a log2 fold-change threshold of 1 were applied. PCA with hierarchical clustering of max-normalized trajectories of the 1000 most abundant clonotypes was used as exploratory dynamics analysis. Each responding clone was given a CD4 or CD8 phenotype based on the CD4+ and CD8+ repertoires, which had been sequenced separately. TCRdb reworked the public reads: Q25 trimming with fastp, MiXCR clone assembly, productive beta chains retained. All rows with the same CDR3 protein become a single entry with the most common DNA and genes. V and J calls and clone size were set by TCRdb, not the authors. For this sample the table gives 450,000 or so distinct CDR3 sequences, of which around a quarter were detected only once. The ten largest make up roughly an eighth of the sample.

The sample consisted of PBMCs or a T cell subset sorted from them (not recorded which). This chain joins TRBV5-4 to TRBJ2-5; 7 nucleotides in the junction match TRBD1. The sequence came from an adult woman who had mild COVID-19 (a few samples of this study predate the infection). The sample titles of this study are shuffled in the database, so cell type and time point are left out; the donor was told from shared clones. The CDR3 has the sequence CASSFGTEETQYF. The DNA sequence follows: TGTGCCAGCAGCTTTGGGACAGAAGAGACCCAGTACTTC.